The next 17 T cell receptor beta chains were all read from a single sample in a study of shared clonotypes between healthy human individuals. Profiling relied on immunoSEQ multiplex PCR, and the TCRdb table lists in-frame clones only, not all of them. The sample contains roughly 530,000 clones, about 96% of which appear only once. Sequenced: naive CD4+ T cells sorted from blood. Subset in this sample: CD45RA+ positively selected. Receptors originate from a woman aged 25 to 39 in good health.

The chain is built from TRBV6-1 and TRBJ2-7, with 10 positions matching TRBD1. The V and J ends lost 3 bases and 5 bases, in that order; junction bases with no gene match: 13. The CDR3 is made up of 17 amino acids. CDR1 and CDR2 from the germline V gene are MNHNS and SASEGT. The CDR3 reads CASSERVETGGFNEQYF. CDR3 nucleotide sequence: TGTGCCAGCAGTGAGAGGGTGGAGACAGGGGGCTTCAACGAGCAGTACTTC.

The rearrangement links TRBV2 to TRBJ2-7; perhaps TRBD1 as D (6 bases). V lost 9 bases and J lost 4, with 7 bases in between. Per the germline V gene, CDR1 is SNHLY and CDR2 is FYNNEI. The CDR3 runs to 10 residues. This CDR3 reads CASGQYEQYF. The CDR3 DNA sequence: TGTGCCAGTGGACAGTACGAGCAGTACTTC. Using reference TRBV2 and TRBJ2-7 for the parts outside the CDR3, the full variable domain is EPEVTQTPSHQVTQMGQEVILRCVPISNHLYFYWYRQILGQKVEFLVSFYNNEISEKSEIFDDQFSVERPDGSNFTLKIRSTKLEDSAMYFCASGQYEQYFGPGTRLTVT.

The chain combines TRBV15 with TRBJ2-4; 12 nucleotides line up with TRBD2. The germline V gene encodes CDR1 LNHNV and CDR2 YYDKDF (reference sequence). Trimming took 3 bases from V and 8 from J; bases not matched to a gene: 8. The length of the CDR3 is 16 residues. The CDR3 reads CATSSRLAGVGDIQYF. In DNA form, the CDR3 reads TGTGCCACCAGCAGCCGACTAGCGGGAGTTGGAGACATTCAGTACTTC.

The chain links TRBV6-6 to TRBJ1-3; TRBD1 might be the D (5 bases). Looked up from germline, CDR1 is MNHNY and CDR2 is SVGAGI (reference sequence). The CDR3 is 15 amino acids. Trimming removed 4 bases from V and 1 base from J, with 11 bases in between. CDR3: CASSSPGFSGNTIYF. DNA for the CDR3: TGTGCCAGCAGTTCCCCAGGGTTTTCTGGAAACACCATATATTTT.

The chain joins TRBV4-1 to TRBJ2-5; 14 bases align to TRBD2. The V and J ends lost 1 base and 3 bases, in that order; junction bases with no gene match: 1. This CDR3 spans 16 amino acids. Germline assignment: CDR1 MGHRA and CDR2 YSYEKL. CDR3 loop: CASSQGGLAGEETQYF. For the CDR3, the DNA is TGCGCCAGCAGCCAAGGGGGACTAGCGGGAGAAGAGACCCAGTACTTC.

The chain links TRBV10-3 to TRBJ2-7; tentative D call: TRBD1 (6 bases). V lost 8 bases, J lost 3 bases, and 14 bases lay in between. The CDR3 is 13 residues long. The germline gives CDR1 ENHRY, CDR2 SYGVKD. CDR3 protein: CAIGTGQGYEQYF. The CDR3, as DNA: TGTGCCATCGGTACGGGACAAGGCTACGAGCAGTACTTC.

This rearrangement joins TRBV21-1 to TRBJ2-1. TRBV21-1 represents a pseudogene. The CDR3 covers 13 residues. CDR3 in DNA: TGTGCCAGCAGCCGTATGGGGGATAATGAGCAGTTCTTC. Residues: CASSRMGDNEQFF.

This rearrangement joins TRBV5-1 to TRBJ2-2; D unresolved. Between the trimmed V and J ends, which lost 0 bases and 0 bases, there was a span of 9 bases. The CDR3 consists of 16 residues. Germline CDR1 and CDR2: SGHRS and YFSETQ. CDR3 in amino acids: CASSLVGRTNTGELFF. For the CDR3, the DNA is TGCGCCAGCAGCTTGGTCGGACGAACGAACACCGGGGAGCTGTTTTTT.

This clone has only one observation. The chain has TRBV19 and TRBJ2-7, with D unclear. The CDR3 runs to 14 residues. Germline V gene sequence: CDR1 LNHDA, CDR2 SQIVND (reference sequence). The ends were cut back, 1 base at V and 3 bases at J, with 10 bases in the middle. Here the CDR3 reads CASSIASGNYEQYF. In DNA form, the CDR3 reads TGTGCCAGTAGTATAGCTTCGGGCAACTACGAGCAGTACTTC.

The J gene is TRBJ2-2, the V gene TRBV5-1, with 8 positions matching TRBD1. The CDR3 runs 15 residues. From germline, CDR1 is SGHRS and CDR2 YFSETQ. V gave up 2 bases and J gave up 5 bases; unmatched junction bases: 5. CDR3 sequence: CASSLNTGGTGELFF. In DNA form, the CDR3 reads TGCGCCAGCAGCTTAAACACAGGGGGTACCGGGGAGCTGTTTTTT.

This rearrangement joins TRBV2 to TRBJ2-7; D uncertain. With 4 bases removed from V and 8 bases from J, the gap between germline ends came to 9 bases. The germline gives CDR1 SNHLY, CDR2 FYNNEI. The CDR3 totals 11 residues. The CDR3 reads CASSVRIQQYF. The CDR3 DNA reads TGTGCCAGCAGTGTAAGGATCCAGCAGTACTTC.

This rearrangement joins TRBV7-7 to TRBJ2-2, with TRBD1 matching over 7 bases. Germline assignment: CDR1 SSHAT and CDR2 FNYEAQ (reference sequence). The CDR3 contains 14 residues. Trimming took 5 bases from V and 6 from J; bases not matched to a gene: 6. The CDR3 DNA follows: TGTGCCAGCAGCATGAGACAGGGTTCCGGGGAGCTGTTTTTT. Translating gives CASSMRQGSGELFF. Looking up the rest from reference TRBV7-7 and TRBJ2-2 gives the full variable domain: GAGVSQSPRYKVTKRGQDVTLRCDPISSHATLYWYQQALGQGPEFLTYFNYEAQPDKSGLPSDRFSAERPEGSISTLTIQRTEQRDSAMYRCASSMRQGSGELFFGEGSRLTVL.

V and J are TRBV9 and TRBJ1-6; no clear D. The CDR3 length is 14 residues. The germline CDR1 and CDR2 sequences are SGDLS and YYNGEE. V shed 0 bases and J shed 11 bases, with 12 bases lying between them. CDR3 sequence: CASSVGVGLTPLHF. In DNA form, the CDR3 reads TGTGCCAGCAGCGTAGGGGTCGGTTTAACACCCCTCCACTTT.

The chain uses TRBV28 and TRBJ1-4, with D tentatively TRBD1 (5 bases). Trimming removed 8 bases at V and 12 bases at J, with 22 bases between. This CDR3 has 14 residues. Germline V lookup: CDR1 MDHEN, CDR2 SYDVKM. This CDR3 is CASASPGLGNQLFF. CDR3 bases: TGTGCCAGCGCCTCTCCGGGACTTGGGAATCAACTGTTTTTT.

The chain couples TRBV28 to TRBJ2-5; 9 nucleotides align to TRBD1. The CDR3 totals 17 residues. Germline V gene lookup returns CDR1 MDHEN and CDR2 SYDVKM. Trimming took 6 bases from V and 0 from J; bases not matched to a gene: 11. CDR3 loop: CASRTLRDRAHQETQYF. Here the CDR3 DNA reads TGTGCCAGCAGAACCCTCCGGGACAGGGCTCACCAAGAGACCCAGTACTTC.

The gene calls are TRBV7-2 and TRBJ2-1, with TRBD2 matching 13 bases. Trimming took 6 bases from V and 3 from J; bases not matched to a gene: 2. Germline-derived CDR1 and CDR2 are SGHTA and FQGNSA. The CDR3 is 15 residues long. CDR3 sequence: CASRGLAGLYNEQFF. The CDR3 nucleotides read TGTGCCAGCAGGGGACTAGCGGGACTCTACAATGAGCAGTTCTTC. Together with reference TRBV7-2 and TRBJ2-1, the CDR3 gives the full variable domain: GAGVSQSPSNKVTEKGKDVELRCDPISGHTALYWYRQSLGQGLEFLIYFQGNSAPDKSGLPSDRFSAERTGGSVSTLTIQRTQQEDSAVYLCASRGLAGLYNEQFFGPGTRLTVL.

The rearrangement joins TRBV5-1 to TRBJ2-5, with D tentatively TRBD1 (5 bases). The J call is uncertain, as TRBJ2-7 better fits the DNA end. The CDR3 consists of 15 residues. Germline CDR1 and CDR2: SGHRS and YFSETQ. Here the CDR3 DNA reads TGCGCCAGCAGCCTTGGGGCGACAGCGATTTACGAGCAGTACTTC. Translating gives CASSLGATAIYEQYF.